This T cell receptor (beta chain) derives from a study of blood T cell repertoires in COVID-19. The CDR3 sequence is 12 residues long. CDR1 SGHDN and CDR2 FVKESK come from the germline V gene. Trimming removed 1 base at V and 7 bases at J, with 5 bases between. Authors' data handling: Scientists estimated how many nucleated cells there were by amplifying reference gene primers. This table comes from immunoSEQ multiplex PCR, and its TCRdb copy is limited to in-frame clones, with some not included. For V, J and clone size, that table is used; D and trimming come from the DNA. The sample lists some 400,000 clones; roughly 90% were seen once. Individuals aged about 18 to 100 years were recruited from roughly 23 US areas. Cohorts were based on clinical histories the participants reported. A COVID-19 case was met by exposed participants within 2 weeks before study entry.

Sample: PBMCs or T cells enriched from blood (not recorded which). The J gene is TRBJ1-5, the V gene TRBV14; D unresolved. The sequence was obtained from a woman aged 40 to 55 who had been exposed to COVID-19. As DNA, the CDR3 is TGTGCCAGCAGCCAAGGAGGACAGCCCCAGCATTTT. It is translated as CASSQGGQPQHF. The variable domain in full, completed from reference TRBV14 and TRBJ1-5, reads EAGVTQFPSHSVIEKGQTVTLRCDPISGHDNLYWYRRVMGKEIKFLLHFVKESKQDESGMPNNRFLAERTGGTYSTLKVQPAELEDSGVYFCASSQGGQPQHFGDGTRLSIL.